Shown below are 7 T cell receptor beta chains from a single sample sequenced in a study of CD8+ T cells in alopecia areata. Isolated RNA was reverse transcribed into cDNA used as the sequencing template. Generated by immunoSEQ multiplex PCR, the TCRdb table keeps only in-frame clones and is missing some. Counted here are 100,000 to 150,000 clones, about 47% occurring once; the ten biggest clones make up around 19%. The sample in question was CD8+ T cells sorted from blood, obtained at week 0. The receptors derive from a human donor with alopecia areata.

This chain connects TRBV18 to TRBJ1-1, with 8 bases identical to TRBD1. The germline gives CDR1 KGHSH, CDR2 LQKENI. The CDR3 runs to 16 residues. V was pared by 6 bases and J by 4 bases, with 13 bases of the junction left unmatched. The CDR3 spells CASSLYDRGLSTEAFF. In DNA, the CDR3 is TGTGCCAGCTCCCTATATGACAGGGGACTTAGCACTGAAGCTTTCTTT.

V usage is TRBV5-6 and J usage is TRBJ1-5; D is ambiguous. Germline loops: CDR1 SGHDT, CDR2 YYEEEE. The CDR3 runs 15 residues. V was cut by 3 bases and J by 0 bases, with 10 bases left in between. The CDR3 nucleotides read TGTGCCAGCAGCTCTATACGGAATAGCAATCAGCCCCAGCATTTT. Translating gives CASSSIRNSNQPQHF.

This clone was found a few times. V gene TRBV10-3 combines with J gene TRBJ1-5; D uncertain. The CDR3 is 14 residues long. CDR1 and CDR2 from the germline V gene are ENHRY and SYGVKD. The V end was cut by 3 bases, the J end by 3 bases, with 9 bases between. This chain's CDR3 is CAISDPHNNQPQHF. CDR3 nucleotide sequence: TGTGCCATCAGTGACCCCCACAACAATCAGCCCCAGCATTTT.

CDR3 DNA: TGCGCCAGCAGCTTGGGCTCGGGACTAGCGGGCCATGAGCAGTTCTTC. Translation: CASSLGSGLAGHEQFF. V is TRBV5-1 and J is TRBJ2-1; 12 nucleotides line up with TRBD2. This CDR3 spans 16 amino acids. V trimming: 0 bases; J trimming: 8 bases; junction bases outside the gene matches: 6. CDR1 and CDR2 from the germline V gene are SGHRS and YFSETQ.

The chain has TRBV12-5 and TRBJ1-4; 9 bases agree with TRBD1. CDR1 is LGHNT, CDR2 FRNRAP, per germline. This CDR3 contains 16 residues. V was clipped by 2 bases and J by 8 bases; unmatched bases: 9. The CDR3 loop reads CASGLRPGQGEEKLFF. The CDR3 DNA sequence: TGTGCTAGTGGTTTGCGACCGGGACAGGGTGAAGAAAAACTGTTTTTT.

The chain recombines TRBV29-1 with TRBJ2-7; D is uncertain. This CDR3 spans 12 amino acids. The V end was cut by 5 bases, the J end by 5 bases, with 13 bases between. The V gene's germline CDR1 is SQVTM and CDR2 ANQGSEA. This CDR3 is CSVLAQVDEQYF. CDR3 sequence (DNA): TGCAGCGTTCTCGCACAAGTCGACGAGCAGTACTTC.

V is TRBV7-8 and J is TRBJ2-1; D remains unclear. Trimming removed 5 bases at V and 5 bases at J, with 7 bases between. The CDR3 has 12 amino acids. Germline V gene data show CDR1 as SGHVS and CDR2 as FQNEAQ. The DNA for the CDR3 is TGTGCCAGCAGCCTTCCTCACAATGAGCAGTTCTTC. Residues: CASSLPHNEQFF.